Reported below is one T cell receptor (beta chain). Antigen specificity is unknown. The TCR beta CDR3 regions underwent amplification from RNA transcripts. First-round RT-PCR employed HTBI primers, with a second-round multiplex PCR after it. TCRdb re-derived calls from the multiplex PCR reads in MiXCR, one entry per CDR3 protein. In the table there are about 390,000 distinct CDR3 sequences, 15% of which are singletons. The entry originates in a study of Graves' ophthalmopathy and Graves' hyperthyroidism. Study observations and caveats: Blood also held most thyroid clonotypes expanded above 0.001 frequency. In separating ophthalmopathy from stable hyperthyroidism, a 13-signature model achieved 85% to 90% sensitivity and over 80% specificity.

V lost 2 bases to trimming and J lost 7 bases, with 9 bases between them. This CDR3 is built from 14 residues. CDR1 and CDR2 (germline): SGHTA, FQGNSA. The chain links TRBV7-2 to TRBJ1-6; the D is unclear. The material sequenced was peripheral blood. The receptor comes from a woman between 18 and 30 years old with stable Graves' hyperthyroidism. CDR3 sequence: CASSLRAKNSPLHF. The CDR3 nucleotides read TGTGCCAGCAGCTTAAGGGCGAAGAATTCACCCCTCCACTTT.